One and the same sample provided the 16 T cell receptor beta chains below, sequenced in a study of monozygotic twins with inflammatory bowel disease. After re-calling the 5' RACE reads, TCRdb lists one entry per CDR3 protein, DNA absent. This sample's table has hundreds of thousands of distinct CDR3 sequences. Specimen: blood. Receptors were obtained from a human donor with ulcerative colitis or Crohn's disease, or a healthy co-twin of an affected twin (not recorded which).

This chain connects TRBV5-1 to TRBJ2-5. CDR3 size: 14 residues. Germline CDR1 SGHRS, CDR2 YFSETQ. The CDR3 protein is CASSSSGFQETQYF.

The CDR3 loop reads CASSLGGGPGELFF. This chain links TRBV7-2 with TRBJ2-2; TCRdb designates TRBD2, a call that cannot be tested without DNA. CDR3 length: 14 residues. Per germline, CDR1 SGHTA and CDR2 FQGNSA.

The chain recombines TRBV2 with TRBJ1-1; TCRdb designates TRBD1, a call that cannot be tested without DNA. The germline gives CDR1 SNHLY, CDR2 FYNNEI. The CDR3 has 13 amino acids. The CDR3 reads CASAQGVNTEAFF.

CDR3 protein: CASSRMTQGYEQYF. V is TRBV6-1 and J is TRBJ2-7; without DNA, the TCRdb call of TRBD1 cannot be checked. The CDR3 is 14 amino acids. Germline loops: CDR1 MNHNS, CDR2 SASEGT.

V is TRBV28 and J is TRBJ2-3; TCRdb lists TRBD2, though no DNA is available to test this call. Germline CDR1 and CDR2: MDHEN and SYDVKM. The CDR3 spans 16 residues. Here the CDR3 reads CASSPPLAGFADTQYF.

The CDR3 region is CASSQDWGRRLAKNIQYF. The genes are TRBV4-3 and TRBJ2-4; checking the TCRdb D call of TRBD1 is not possible without DNA. Germline CDR1 and CDR2: LGHNA and YSLEER. The CDR3 sequence is 18 residues long.

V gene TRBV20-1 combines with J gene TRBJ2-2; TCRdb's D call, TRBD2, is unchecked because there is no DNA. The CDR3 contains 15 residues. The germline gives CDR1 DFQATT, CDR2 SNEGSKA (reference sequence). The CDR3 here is CSARVGGVGTGELFF.

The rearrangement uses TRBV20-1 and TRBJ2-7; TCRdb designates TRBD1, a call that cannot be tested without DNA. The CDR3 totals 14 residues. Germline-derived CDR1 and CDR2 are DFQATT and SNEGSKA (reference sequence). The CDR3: CSARDWDRFDEQYF.

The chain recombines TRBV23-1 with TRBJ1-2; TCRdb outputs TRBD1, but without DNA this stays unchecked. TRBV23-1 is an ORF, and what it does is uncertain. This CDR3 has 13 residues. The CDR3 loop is CATPGQESGGYTF.

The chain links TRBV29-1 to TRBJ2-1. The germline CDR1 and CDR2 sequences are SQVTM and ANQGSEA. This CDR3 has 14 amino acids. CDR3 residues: CSVDRQAHYNEQFF.

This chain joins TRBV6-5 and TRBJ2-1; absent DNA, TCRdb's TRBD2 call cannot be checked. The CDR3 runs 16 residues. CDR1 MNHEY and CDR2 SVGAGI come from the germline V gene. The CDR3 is CASSSRTVGGVVEQFF.

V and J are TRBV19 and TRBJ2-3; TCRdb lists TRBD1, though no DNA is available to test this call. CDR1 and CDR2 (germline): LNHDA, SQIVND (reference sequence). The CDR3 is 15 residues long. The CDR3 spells CASREGGVSTDTQYF.

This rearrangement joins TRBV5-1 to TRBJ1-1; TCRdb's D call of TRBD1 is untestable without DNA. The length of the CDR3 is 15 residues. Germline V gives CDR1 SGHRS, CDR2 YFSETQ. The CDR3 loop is CASSPRDGWYTEAFF.

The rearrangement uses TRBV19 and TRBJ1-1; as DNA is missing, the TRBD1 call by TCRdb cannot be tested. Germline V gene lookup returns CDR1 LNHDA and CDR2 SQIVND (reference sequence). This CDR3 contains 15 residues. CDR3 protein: CASSLPGTGITGAFF.

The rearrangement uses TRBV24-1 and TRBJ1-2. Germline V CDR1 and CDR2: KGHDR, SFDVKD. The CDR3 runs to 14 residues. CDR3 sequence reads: CATSDLGRNYGYTF.

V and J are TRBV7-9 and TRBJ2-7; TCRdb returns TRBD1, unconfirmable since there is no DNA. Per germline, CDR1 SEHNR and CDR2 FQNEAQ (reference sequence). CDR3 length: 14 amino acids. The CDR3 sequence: CASSYTGKTYEQYF.